The table lists the clone carrying this T cell receptor (beta chain) with a count of one. This sample is drawn from a study of blood T cells in healthy people across ages. Sample-barcoded 5' priming and a J-beta primer mix drove a second PCR of roughly 6 to 12 cycles. Each CDR3 protein is one row after TCRdb ran MiXCR on the 5' RACE reads. The table includes approximately 800,000 distinct CDR3 sequences, around a quarter detected once. A further study also used this sample, focusing on T cells of mothers and their children. That report adds: Added by the second PCR's M1S primer were sample barcodes and 2-4 random nucleotides.

Sequencing was performed on blood. The origin of this receptor is a boy aged 10-17 years in good health.

The CDR3 is CASRSRVFNYGYTF. For the CDR3, the DNA is TGTGCCAGCAGGTCCCGGGTTTTTAACTATGGCTACACCTTC. This rearrangement joins TRBV12-3 or TRBV12-4 to TRBJ1-2; D not resolved. CDR3 size: 14 residues. V was clipped by 6 bases and J by 1 base, with 12 bases between them.